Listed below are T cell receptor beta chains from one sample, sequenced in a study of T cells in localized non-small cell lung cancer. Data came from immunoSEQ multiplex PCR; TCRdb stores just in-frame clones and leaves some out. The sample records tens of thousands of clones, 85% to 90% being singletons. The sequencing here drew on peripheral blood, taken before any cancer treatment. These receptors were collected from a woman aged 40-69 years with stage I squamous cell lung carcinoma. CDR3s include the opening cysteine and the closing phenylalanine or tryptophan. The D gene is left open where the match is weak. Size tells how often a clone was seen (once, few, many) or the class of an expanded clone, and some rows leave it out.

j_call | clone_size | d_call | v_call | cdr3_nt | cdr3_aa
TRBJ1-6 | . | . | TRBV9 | TGTGCCAGCAGCGCCCGAACAGGGATTTCACCCCTCCACTTT | CASSARTGISPLHF
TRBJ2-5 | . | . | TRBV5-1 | TGCGCCAGCAACTTAGGGACTTTTTCTTCTGCGGAGACCCAGTACTTC | CASNLGTFSSAETQYF
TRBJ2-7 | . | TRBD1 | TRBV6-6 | TGTGCCAGCAGTTTGGGACAGTATGCCTACGAGCAGTACTTC | CASSLGQYAYEQYF
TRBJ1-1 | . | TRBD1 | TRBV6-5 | TGTGCCAGCAGTGAATCAGGGGGCGGCCGTGAAGCTTTCTTT | CASSESGGGREAFF
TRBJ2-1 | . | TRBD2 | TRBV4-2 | TGTGCCAGCAGCCAAGAACCCCAGCGGGGGTACAATGAGCAGTTCTTC | CASSQEPQRGYNEQFF
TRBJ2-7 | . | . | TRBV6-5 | TGTGCCAGCAGTTACTCCACGGCCTCAACCTACGAGCAGTACTTC | CASSYSTASTYEQYF
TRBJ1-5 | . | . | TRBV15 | TGTGCCACCAGCAGGGGGGATCAGCCCCAGCATTTT | CATSRGDQPQHF
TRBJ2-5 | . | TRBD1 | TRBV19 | TGTGCCAGTAGCCTTAACAGGGGCCAAGAGACCCAGTACTTC | CASSLNRGQETQYF
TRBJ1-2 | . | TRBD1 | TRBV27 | TGTGCCAGCAGTCGGGACAGGGGGACAGTTGGCGGCTACACCTTC | CASSRDRGTVGGYTF
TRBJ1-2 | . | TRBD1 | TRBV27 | TGTGCCAGCAGTCTAACCTCGGACAGGGTGGGCTACACCTTC | CASSLTSDRVGYTF
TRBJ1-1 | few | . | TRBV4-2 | TGTGCCAGCAGCCCCGGGGAGTACCGAGCGTGGAGCACTGAAGCTTTCTTT | CASSPGEYRAWSTEAFF
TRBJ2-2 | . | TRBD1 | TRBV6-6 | TGTGCCAGCAGTTACTCGCCAGGGGGCGCCACCGGGGAGCTGTTTTTT | CASSYSPGGATGELFF
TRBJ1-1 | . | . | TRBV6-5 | TGTGCCAGCAGTTACCGGGGGTCGAGCACTGAAGCTTTCTTT | CASSYRGSSTEAFF
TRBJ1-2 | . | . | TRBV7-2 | TGTGCCAGCAGCCCTCGGACCACGAACTACACCTTC | CASSPRTTNYTF
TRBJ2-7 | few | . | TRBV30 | TGTGCCTGGGACCGCTTAGGCTACGAGCAGTACTTC | CAWDRLGYEQYF
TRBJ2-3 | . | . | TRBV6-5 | TGTGCCAGCAGTTACGACCCCCGGGGGACGCAGTATTTT | CASSYDPRGTQYF
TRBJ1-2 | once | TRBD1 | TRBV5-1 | TGCGCCAGCAGCGGAGGGACAGGGGGAAAGGATGGCTACACCTTC | CASSGGTGGKDGYTF
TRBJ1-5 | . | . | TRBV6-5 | TGTGCCAGCAGTTCTCGGGGCGACGGCAATCAGCCCCAGCATTTT | CASSSRGDGNQPQHF
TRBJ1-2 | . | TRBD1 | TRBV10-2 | TGCGCCAGCAGGGATGACAGGGGGTCTGGCTACACCTTC | CASRDDRGSGYTF
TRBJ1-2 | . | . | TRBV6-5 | TGTGCCAGCAGTTCTAGACAGATTTATGGCTACACCTTC | CASSSRQIYGYTF
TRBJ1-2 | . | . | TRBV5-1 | TGCGCCAGCAGCTTGGACGGAAACTATGGCTACACCTTC | CASSLDGNYGYTF
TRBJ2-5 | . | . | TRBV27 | TGTGCCAGCAGTGAGGTGCCGACAGGGAGGAAGACCCAGTACTTC | CASSEVPTGRKTQYF
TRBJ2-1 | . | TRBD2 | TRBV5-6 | TGTGCCAGCACCCGGCGGGCTAGCGGGCCCAATGAGCAGTTCTTC | CASTRRASGPNEQFF
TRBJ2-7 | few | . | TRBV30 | TGTGCCTGGAGTGTGGAGGTAGGAGGCGAGCAGTACTTC | CAWSVEVGGEQYF
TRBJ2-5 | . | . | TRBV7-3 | TGTGCCAGCAGCTTAAGGGGGAACGGGGAGGAGACCCAGTACTTC | CASSLRGNGEETQYF
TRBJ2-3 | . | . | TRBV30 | TGTGCCTGGAGCTCGGGACTGAGCACAGATACGCAGTATTTT | CAWSSGLSTDTQYF
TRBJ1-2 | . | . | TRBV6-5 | TGTGCCAGCAGTTCCTCCGGTGTGGGCTATGGCTACACCTTC | CASSSSGVGYGYTF
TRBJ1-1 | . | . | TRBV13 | TGTGCCAGCAGCTTACCCCAGGGAAACATGAACACTGAAGCTTTCTTT | CASSLPQGNMNTEAFF
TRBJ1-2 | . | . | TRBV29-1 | TGCAGCGTTGACGATTACCCTGGCTACACCTTC | CSVDDYPGYTF
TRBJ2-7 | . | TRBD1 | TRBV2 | TGTGCCAGCAGTTATTTCGACAGGGACGGGCAGTACTTC | CASSYFDRDGQYF
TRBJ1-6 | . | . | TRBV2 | TGTGCCAGCAGACTGGACAGTTATAATTCACCCCTCCACTTT | CASRLDSYNSPLHF
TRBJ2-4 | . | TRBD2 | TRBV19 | TGTGCCAGTAGCACGACTAGCGGGGGATCGGTTCAGTACTTC | CASSTTSGGSVQYF
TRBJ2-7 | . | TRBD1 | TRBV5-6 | TGTGCCAGCAGCTTGACCCCTTGGGACAGGGAATTATACGAGCAGTACTTC | CASSLTPWDRELYEQYF
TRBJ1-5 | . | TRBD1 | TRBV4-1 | TGCGCCAGCAGCCAAGATTTCGGGACAGGGGGTTATCAGCCCCAGCATTTT | CASSQDFGTGGYQPQHF
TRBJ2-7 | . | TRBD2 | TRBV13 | TGTGCCAGCAGCCCTCGACTAGCGGGGGTTGAATCCTACGAGCAGTACTTC | CASSPRLAGVESYEQYF
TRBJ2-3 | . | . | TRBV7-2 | TGTGCCAGCAGCCGGGACCGCTATACGCAGTATTTT | CASSRDRYTQYF
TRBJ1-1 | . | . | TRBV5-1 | TGCGCCAGCAGCGATCCGGGAGGTTCGGAAGCTTTCTTT | CASSDPGGSEAFF
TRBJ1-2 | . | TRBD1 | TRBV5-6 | TGTGCCAGCAGCTTATTAGGACGGGACAGGGAGATGGGGGGCTACACCTTC | CASSLLGRDREMGGYTF
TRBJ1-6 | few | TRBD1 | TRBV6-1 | TGTGCCAGCAGTGAAGCCAGCAGGGGGTTTTCACCCCTCCACTTT | CASSEASRGFSPLHF
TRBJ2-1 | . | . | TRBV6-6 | TGTGCCAGCAGTCCCACTGACAATGAGCAGTTCTTC | CASSPTDNEQFF
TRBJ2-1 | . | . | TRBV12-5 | TGTGCTAGTGCGACCCACAATGAGCAGTTCTTC | CASATHNEQFF
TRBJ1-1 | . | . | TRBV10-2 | TGCGCCAGCCGTTGGGATCGGACCGCGGAAGCTTTCTTT | CASRWDRTAEAFF
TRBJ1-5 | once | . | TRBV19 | TGTGCCAGTAGCGGGAACGGCCCAAATCAGCCCCAGCATTTT | CASSGNGPNQPQHF
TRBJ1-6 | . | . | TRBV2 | TGTGCCAGCAGTGGTGACATAGTGTATAATTCACCCCTCCACTTT | CASSGDIVYNSPLHF
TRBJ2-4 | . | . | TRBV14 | TGTGCCAGCAGCCAAGCGGCTGCGTTCTCGTCGAGAGGAAACATTCAGTACTTC | CASSQAAAFSSRGNIQYF
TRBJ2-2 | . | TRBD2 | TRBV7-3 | TGTGCCAGCAGCGTCTGGGACGCGGGGGGGAACACCGGGGAGCTGTTTTTT | CASSVWDAGGNTGELFF
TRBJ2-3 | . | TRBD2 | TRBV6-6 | TGTGCCAGCAGATCCCGAGCGGGGGGGAGCACAGATACGCAGTATTTT | CASRSRAGGSTDTQYF
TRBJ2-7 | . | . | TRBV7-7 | TGTGCTAGCAGCCCAATTCCAGGTGCCGAGCAGTACTTC | CASSPIPGAEQYF
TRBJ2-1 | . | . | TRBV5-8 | TGTGCCAGCAGGCCATTGAACGAATACAATGAGCAGTTCTTC | CASRPLNEYNEQFF
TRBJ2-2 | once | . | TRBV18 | TGTGCCAGCTCACCACCTTCCGTGACCGGGGAGCTGTTTTTT | CASSPPSVTGELFF
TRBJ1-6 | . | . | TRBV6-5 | TGTGCCAGCAGTTACCCCAAAGGACCCCTCCACTTT | CASSYPKGPLHF
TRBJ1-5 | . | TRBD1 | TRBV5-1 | TGCGCCAGCAGCCTGACAGGGGGCAAGGGCAATCAGCCCCAGCATTTT | CASSLTGGKGNQPQHF
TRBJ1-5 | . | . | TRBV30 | TGTGCCTGGTCAGGATCGGGACAGCCCCAGCATTTT | CAWSGSGQPQHF
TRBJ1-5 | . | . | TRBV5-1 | TGCGCCAGCAGCTTAACCGGGACTAATGGTCAGCCCCAGCATTTT | CASSLTGTNGQPQHF
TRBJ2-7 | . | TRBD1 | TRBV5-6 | TGTGCCAGCAGCTGGCCACAGGGGTACGAGCAGTACTTC | CASSWPQGYEQYF
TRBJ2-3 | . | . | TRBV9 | TGTGCCAGCAGCGCACCTGGGACGCCAACTACAGATACGCAGTATTTT | CASSAPGTPTTDTQYF
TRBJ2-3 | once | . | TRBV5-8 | TGTGCCAGCAGCTTGGCCCTTCGCCCTGTTAAAGATACGCAGTATTTT | CASSLALRPVKDTQYF